This paragraph covers one T cell receptor beta chain sequence. This entry is derived from a study of identical twins. With V trimmed by 0 bases and J by 5 bases, 8 bases remained unmatched. The CDR3 runs 15 residues. Germline lookup yields CDR1 DFQATT and CDR2 SNEGSKA (reference sequence). In TCRdb, the 5' RACE reads were re-called with MiXCR into one record per CDR3 protein. This table holds around 960,000 distinct CDR3 sequences, 12% found once. The same sample was also used in a study of yellow fever vaccine responses in identical twins.

This sequence joins TRBV20-1 and TRBJ2-5, with 8 bases fitting TRBD1. This receptor was taken from a woman under 30 in good health. The specimen was PBMCs. CDR3 in amino acids: CSARDEGTGGETQYF. DNA for the CDR3: TGCAGTGCTAGAGATGAAGGGACAGGAGGCGAGACCCAGTACTTC.